The text below deals with one T cell receptor beta chain. CDR1 and CDR2 (germline): MRHNA, SNTAGT. This CDR3 spans 13 amino acids. The V end lost 0 bases, the J end lost 10 bases, and 10 bases lay between the germline ends. The record originates from a study of technical replicates of blood from a few donors. Clones were read by immunoSEQ multiplex PCR, and TCRdb kept only the in-frame ones, dropping some. The sample consists of 60,000 to 65,000 clones, more than 85% of them appearing once. This chain connects TRBV6-4 to TRBJ2-1; no reliable D call. Specimen: PBMCs. The source of this sequence is a human donor in good health. Some clones in this sample may be carry-over from other donors' samples. The CDR3 loop reads CASSDSSNSEQFF. Here the CDR3 DNA reads TGTGCCAGCAGTGACTCAAGTAACAGCGAGCAGTTCTTC.